The 28 T cell receptor beta chains below all came from one sample that was sequenced in a study of T-cell memory formation after mild COVID-19. TCRdb recomputed calls from the 5' RACE reads with MiXCR, one row per CDR3 protein. This sample has about 470,000 distinct CDR3 sequences, with around a sixth found just once. The sample comprised PBMCs or a T cell subset sorted from them (not recorded which). These receptors were collected from an adult woman who had mild COVID-19 (a few samples of this study predate the infection). Cell type and time point are not known.

This clonotype has a handful of counts. The chain uses TRBV3-1 and TRBJ1-5; possibly TRBD1 for D (5 bases). This CDR3 has 15 amino acids. V shed 1 base and J shed 4 bases, with 11 bases lying between them. Germline CDR1 and CDR2: LGHDT and YNNKEL (reference sequence). CDR3 region: CASSQADSRNQPQHF. CDR3 nucleotides: TGTGCCAGCAGCCAAGCTGACAGTAGGAATCAGCCCCAGCATTTT. Full variable domain (remainder filled in from reference TRBV3-1 and TRBJ1-5): DTAVSQTPKYLVTQMGNDKSIKCEQNLGHDTMYWYKQDSKKFLKIMFSYNNKELIINETVPNRFSPKSPDKAHLNLHINSLELGDSAVYFCASSQADSRNQPQHFGDGTRLSIL.

V usage is TRBV20-1 and J usage is TRBJ1-1, with 10 bases aligning to TRBD1. The length of the CDR3 is 14 residues. With V trimmed by 1 base and J by 1 base, 0 bases remained unmatched. Germline V gives CDR1 DFQATT, CDR2 SNEGSKA (reference sequence). The CDR3 DNA follows: TGCAGTGCTAGAGGGGACAGGGGGAACACTGAAGCTTTCTTT. This sequence encodes CSARGDRGNTEAFF.

The rearrangement uses TRBV9 and TRBJ2-5, with D unresolved. Germline lookup yields CDR1 SGDLS and CDR2 YYNGEE. The CDR3 has 12 amino acids. Deletions cut 3 bases from V and 5 bases from J, with 8 bases between. CDR3 nucleotide sequence: TGTGCCAGCAGCGACCCCCGGGAGACCCAGTACTTC. Its protein product is CASSDPRETQYF.

The V and J genes are TRBV29-1 and TRBJ1-1; TRBD1 might be the D (6 bases). Trimming removed 5 bases at V and 3 bases at J, with 16 bases between. Germline V gene data show CDR1 as SQVTM and CDR2 as ANQGSEA. The CDR3 loop spans 14 amino acids. For the CDR3, the DNA is TGCAGCGTTTCCCGGACAGTGGCCTACACTGAAGCTTTCTTT. This encodes CSVSRTVAYTEAFF.

In this sample, this clonotype turned up a few times. Here the CDR3 DNA reads TGCAGCGCAAATGGCCGGTTTTGGGACACTGAAGCTTTCTTT. Protein product: CSANGRFWDTEAFF. The chain uses TRBV29-1 and TRBJ1-1, with D uncertain. Germline V gives CDR1 SQVTM, CDR2 ANQGSEA. This CDR3 spans 14 amino acids. V was cut by 7 bases and J by 3 bases, with 18 bases left in between.

This clonotype was found a few times. The genes are TRBV14 and TRBJ1-4; no definite D call. There are 15 residues in the CDR3. V dropped 1 base and J dropped 3 bases, with 9 bases sitting between them. Germline V gene data show CDR1 as SGHDN and CDR2 as FVKESK. The CDR3 nucleotides read TGTGCCAGCAGCCAAGGGGAAGCGTCTAATGAAAAACTGTTTTTT. Translating it yields CASSQGEASNEKLFF.

V gene TRBV3-1 combines with J gene TRBJ2-3; TRBD2 agrees at 11 bases. V was pared by 9 bases and J by 5 bases, with 7 bases of the junction left unmatched. The germline V gene has CDR1 LGHDT and CDR2 YNNKEL (reference sequence). The CDR3 sequence is 14 residues long. The CDR3 DNA is TGTGCCAGTAGCGGGGGGGCCACGGTAGATACGCAGTATTTT. Protein: CASSGGATVDTQYF.

The rearrangement uses TRBV12-3 or TRBV12-4 and TRBJ2-2, with TRBD1 matching over 10 bases. V was pared by 2 bases and J by 6 bases, with 9 bases of the junction left unmatched. The length of the CDR3 is 17 residues. The CDR3 bases are TGTGCCAGCAGTTTATTGGTTGGGGACAGGGGAGCCGGGGAGCTGTTTTTT. Encoded protein: CASSLLVGDRGAGELFF.

This clonotype was seen a few times. V is TRBV18 and J is TRBJ2-3; no reliable D call. V was clipped by 3 bases and J by 0 bases, with 10 bases between them. The CDR3 loop spans 15 amino acids. The germline gives CDR1 KGHSH, CDR2 LQKENI. CDR3 region: CASSPNPTSTDTQYF. CDR3 in DNA: TGTGCCAGCTCACCTAATCCCACCAGCACAGATACGCAGTATTTT.

The chain carries TRBV9 and TRBJ2-1, with 11 nucleotides matching TRBD1. Trimming took 0 bases from V and 8 from J; bases not matched to a gene: 10. The CDR3 loop spans 17 amino acids. CDR1 is SGDLS and CDR2 is YYNGEE in the germline V gene. CDR3 loop: CASSVVIRTGGLDEQFF. DNA for the CDR3: TGTGCCAGCAGCGTAGTCATCAGGACAGGGGGCTTGGATGAGCAGTTCTTC.

This clonotype has only a few counts. The chain employs TRBV3-1 and TRBJ2-7; D unclear. Trimming pared 5 bases from V and 3 bases from J, leaving 8 bases between. The CDR3 covers 12 residues. Germline-derived CDR1 and CDR2 are LGHDT and YNNKEL (reference sequence). CDR3 sequence reads: CASSESRYEQYF. The CDR3 DNA reads TGTGCCAGCAGCGAATCCCGCTACGAGCAGTACTTC.

The J gene is TRBJ2-5, the V gene TRBV7-3; D is undetermined. With 2 bases removed from V and 0 bases from J, the gap between germline ends came to 22 bases. The CDR3 spans 19 residues. The V gene's germline CDR1 is SGHTA and CDR2 FQGTGA. The chain's CDR3 is CASSLGKPKPFRYQETQYF. DNA for the CDR3: TGTGCCAGCAGCTTAGGGAAACCGAAGCCTTTCCGGTACCAAGAGACCCAGTACTTC.

The chain uses TRBV20-1 and TRBJ1-1, with D possibly being TRBD1 (6 bases). The CDR3 runs to 19 residues. Trimming left V 2 bases short and J 1 base short, with 26 bases between. The germline V gene encodes CDR1 DFQATT and CDR2 SNEGSKA (reference sequence). CDR3 in amino acids: CSARKPFGTMGVGNTEAFF. CDR3 bases: TGCAGTGCTAGAAAGCCCTTTGGGACAATGGGGGTCGGGAACACTGAAGCTTTCTTT.

The table lists this clonotype with a few counts. The chain's CDR3 is CATSDLSRDGTYEQYF. CDR3 coding DNA: TGTGCCACCAGTGATTTAAGCCGGGACGGAACCTACGAGCAGTACTTC. The J gene is TRBJ2-7, the V gene TRBV24-1, with D tentatively TRBD1 or TRBD2 (5 bases each). The CDR3 is 16 amino acids. The V end was cut by 1 base, the J end by 2 bases, with 14 bases between. Per the germline V gene, CDR1 is KGHDR and CDR2 is SFDVKD.

This rearrangement joins TRBV6-1 to TRBJ1-1; D is uncertain. The V gene's germline CDR1 is MNHNS and CDR2 SASEGT. CDR3 length: 12 amino acids. V lost 6 bases and J lost 4, with 9 bases in between. DNA for the CDR3: TGTGCCAGCAGGGACGGCGGCACTGAAGCTTTCTTT. Its protein is CASRDGGTEAFF.

The CDR3 spells CASSYATRVDEKLFF. The CDR3, as DNA: TGTGCCAGCAGTTACGCGACCCGGGTCGATGAAAAACTGTTTTTT. The rearrangement links TRBV6-2 or TRBV6-3 to TRBJ1-4; no firm D call. This CDR3 region has 15 residues. Trimming took 2 bases from V and 6 from J, leaving 13 bases between them. CDR1 MNHEY and CDR2 SVGEGT come from the germline V gene.

The table lists this clonotype with many counts. This chain joins TRBV5-1 and TRBJ2-5; D may match TRBD1 or TRBD2 (6 bases each). V lost 4 bases to trimming and J lost 2 bases, with 12 bases between them. Germline V lookup: CDR1 SGHRS, CDR2 YFSETQ. This CDR3 comprises 14 residues. The CDR3 is CASSRTGAQETQYF. The CDR3 bases are TGCGCCAGCAGCCGAACGGGGGCTCAAGAGACCCAGTACTTC.

This clonotype was counted only a few times. The chain combines TRBV7-2 with TRBJ2-7; 8 bases fit TRBD2. This CDR3 comprises 16 residues. The germline gives CDR1 SGHTA, CDR2 FQGNSA. V was clipped by 2 bases and J by 1 base; unmatched bases: 7. The CDR3 reads CASSLFRGGGSYEQYF. For the CDR3, the DNA is TGTGCCAGCAGCTTATTCCGGGGGGGAGGTTCCTACGAGCAGTACTTC.

V is TRBV2 and J is TRBJ1-3; 7 bases agree with TRBD1. From germline, CDR1 is SNHLY and CDR2 FYNNEI. There are 14 residues in the CDR3. After removal of 5 bases from V and 2 bases from J, the junction contained 3 bases not matched to a gene. As DNA, the CDR3 is TGTGCCAGCAGTAATGACAGGGCTGGAAACACCATATATTTT. Its protein is CASSNDRAGNTIYF.

This clonotype was observed many times. The chain uses TRBV7-6 and TRBJ2-1; TRBD2 agrees at 14 bases. V shed 5 bases and J 7 bases; nucleotides not matched to a gene: 4. Germline CDR1 and CDR2: SGHVS and FNYEAQ. The CDR3 totals 15 residues. The CDR3 region is CASSPRTSGGNEQFF. In nucleotides, the CDR3 is TGTGCCAGCAGCCCCAGGACTAGCGGGGGGAATGAGCAGTTCTTC.

In its sample, this clonotype was seen a few times. J is TRBJ1-5 and V is TRBV21-1; the listed D gene, TRBD1, was not tested against the DNA. TRBV21-1 constitutes a pseudogene. The CDR3 has 16 amino acids. CDR3 sequence reads: CASSKEGTRLNQPQHF. The CDR3, as DNA: TGTGCCAGCAGCAAAGAGGGGACGCGACTGAATCAGCCCCAGCATTTT.

In its sample, this clonotype was seen many times. The chain employs TRBV4-1 and TRBJ2-3; 9 positions match TRBD1. V lost 4 bases, J lost 4 bases, and 9 bases stayed unmatched. In germline, CDR1 is MGHRA, CDR2 YSYEKL. The CDR3 sequence is 16 residues long. CDR3 loop: CASSRTGGAEADTQYF. CDR3 DNA: TGCGCCAGCAGCCGAACAGGGGGCGCCGAGGCAGATACGCAGTATTTT.

In its sample, this clonotype was seen a few times. The V gene is TRBV18, the J gene TRBJ2-7, with a weak D call TRBD1 (7 bases). The CDR3 sequence is 15 residues long. Germline assignment: CDR1 KGHSH and CDR2 LQKENI. The V and J ends lost 4 bases and 6 bases respectively, with 19 bases between them. CDR3 bases: TGTGCCAGCTCACGGGTCGGAGGGGGCGCGAGCGAGCAGTACTTC. Protein sequence: CASSRVGGGASEQYF.

The chain combines TRBV3-1 with TRBJ2-3; TRBD2 might be the D (6 bases). Trimming stripped 3 bases from V and 2 bases from J, with 18 bases between. CDR1 is LGHDT, CDR2 YNNKEL, per germline (reference sequence). The CDR3 has 17 amino acids. The CDR3, as DNA: TGTGCCAGCAGCCACAAAGCGGCCAGGGAGGACACAGATACGCAGTATTTT. This codes for CASSHKAAREDTDTQYF.

The V gene is TRBV15, the J gene TRBJ2-3, with 9 bases aligning to TRBD2. The CDR3 contains 14 residues. In germline, CDR1 is LNHNV, CDR2 YYDKDF (reference sequence). Losses at the gene ends were 5 bases for V and 1 base for J; bases not matched to a gene: 1. The CDR3 reads CATSASGGTDTQYF. Here the CDR3 DNA reads TGTGCCACCAGCGCTAGCGGGGGCACAGATACGCAGTATTTT.

This sequence joins TRBV5-8 and TRBJ1-1; maybe TRBD1 (5 bases). Trimming stripped 4 bases from V and 2 bases from J, with 12 bases between. This CDR3 comprises 14 residues. Germline assignment: CDR1 SGHTS and CDR2 YDEGEE. Here the CDR3 reads CASSPTRANTEAFF. The CDR3 DNA follows: TGTGCCAGCAGCCCGACCAGGGCAAACACTGAAGCTTTCTTT.

The V call is TRBV20-1, the J call TRBJ1-4; TRBD1 might be the D (5 bases). Trimming took off 6 bases at V and 8 bases at J, with 16 bases between the two ends. Germline V gives CDR1 DFQATT, CDR2 SNEGSKA (reference sequence). The CDR3 is made up of 13 amino acids. The CDR3 loop reads CSARGELNEKLFF. The CDR3 DNA sequence: TGCAGTGCCCGAGGGGAGTTGAACGAAAAACTGTTTTTT.

This clonotype was counted at least ten times. This sequence joins TRBV12-3 or TRBV12-4 and TRBJ2-1; 10 bases align to TRBD2. The ends lost 4 bases at V and 3 bases at J; junction bases unmatched: 6. This CDR3 spans 16 amino acids. Here the CDR3 DNA reads TGTGCCAGCAGTTCCGCTAGCGGGGGTCTCTACAATGAGCAGTTCTTC. It specifies CASSSASGGLYNEQFF.